This T cell receptor (beta chain) was sequenced during a study of GPR56 and killer-like receptors on CD4 memory cells (dated by TCRdb to between 2017 and 2020). General notes on the study: According to the study's proposal, human CD4+ memory T-cell differentiation and cytokine production potential are marked by the progressive acquisition of KLRB1, KLRG1, GPR56 and then KLRF1. The study described its healthy blood donors as age-matched to the liver disease patients, who had a median age of 68 years.

Counted from cysteine to phenylalanine, this CDR3 has 13 amino acids. No DNA sequence was recorded. The germline V gene encodes CDR1 SNHLY and CDR2 FYNNEI. Prior to TCRbeta sequencing, five KLR/GPR56-defined CD4+ populations were enriched by fluorescence-activated cell sorting. TCRbeta repertoires of five CD4+ T-cell subsets defined by KLRB1, KLRG1, GPR56 and KLRF1 expression were sequenced to test a linear memory differentiation pathway. TCR-sequenced cells came from peripheral blood of healthy control individuals, reported as five donors in the TCRbeta analysis figure. Heparinized peripheral blood was collected, and every sample was processed within one hour of retrieval. Blood was diluted 1:2 in PBS, and peripheral blood mononuclear cells were then isolated from the diluted blood at room temperature by Biocoll density gradient centrifugation. Before flow sorting, CD4+ T cells were magnetically enriched from freshly isolated PBMCs using anti-CD4 MicroBeads. A BD FACSAria II was used to sort CD4+ T cells, enriched from the PBMCs of healthy donors, according to marker expression. Surface staining used anti-KLRB1 clone 191B8, anti-KLRF1 clone 4A4.D10 and anti-KLRG1 clone REA261 antibodies from Miltenyi Biotec.

What the authors observed across the whole study: Rather than full repertoires, only the 100 most expanded clones per population were included in the diversity and similarity analyses. Clones dominating late populations 4 and 5 were also found in early populations 1 and 2, which the authors took as evidence for linear differentiation. Low clonal frequency was observed in the marker-negative population, and a progressive increase in clonal frequency, with a corresponding decrease in TCRbeta diversity, was observed along the proposed pathway. Overlap of TCR repertoires was observed especially between the late populations 4 and 5, and partly population 3.

Instrument on record: Illumina HiSeq 2500. For construction of sequencing libraries, the recombined TCRbeta locus was amplified according to a previously published PCR protocol. The authors' pipeline ran thus. Any read whose average quality score fell below 30 was discarded, and IMSEQ was used to process the reads that remained. Each clonotype was defined by the combination of Vbeta gene, Jbeta gene and CDR3 amino acid sequence. To quantify how much the repertoires of different populations overlapped, the Morisita-Horn index was computed on the top 100 expanded clones. Renyi diversity profiles, calculated on the top 100 expanded clones, were used to assess clonal diversity. Through TCRdb reprocessing, the reads give one entry per CDR3 protein sequence; DNA is omitted. TCRdb's processing, not the study's, gives the V and J calls here. The sample table on file contains around 2,500 distinct CDR3 sequences. Just over 4% of the sample is in the top ten clones.

About this clonotype itself: There is no known antigen for this receptor.

The receptor chain draws on TRBV2 and TRBJ1-2. The sequenced sample was memory CD4+ T cells from blood. The source of this sequence is a human donor in good health. This receptor carries the CDR3 CASRPDGNYGYTF.